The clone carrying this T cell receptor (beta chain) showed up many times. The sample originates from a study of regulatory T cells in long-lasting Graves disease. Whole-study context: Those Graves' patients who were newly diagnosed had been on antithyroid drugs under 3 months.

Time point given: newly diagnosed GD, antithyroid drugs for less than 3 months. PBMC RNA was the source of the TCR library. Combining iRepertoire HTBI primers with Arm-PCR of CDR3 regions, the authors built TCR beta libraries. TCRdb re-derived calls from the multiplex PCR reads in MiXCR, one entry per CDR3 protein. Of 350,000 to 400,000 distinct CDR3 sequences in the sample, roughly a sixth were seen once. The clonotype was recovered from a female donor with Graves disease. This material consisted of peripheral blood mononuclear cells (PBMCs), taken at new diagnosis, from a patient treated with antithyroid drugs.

The CDR3 DNA sequence: TGTGCCAGCAGCCTGTGGACAGGGGGCGAACATGGCTACACCTTC. Amino acids: CASSLWTGGEHGYTF. The V and J genes are TRBV7-9 and TRBJ1-2, with TRBD1 matching over 11 bases. J was trimmed by 6 bases and V by 5 bases; bases with no gene match: 8. From germline, CDR1 is SEHNR and CDR2 FQNEAQ (reference sequence). The CDR3 totals 15 residues.